This entry is about one T cell receptor beta chain. What it recognizes is unknown. 13 Jbeta primers and 60 Vbeta primers were used for the PCR. Profiling relied on immunoSEQ multiplex PCR, and the TCRdb table lists in-frame clones only, not all of them. The table includes over 75,000 clones, almost 80% detected once. This sample is drawn from a study of cytomegalovirus exposure and HLA in healthy donors. Turning to the study itself: A prior analysis found 95 million to 140 million unique TCR beta sequences from approximately 190 million T cells. Genotyping showed around 80% of over 350 donors falling in the Caucasian-associated ancestry cluster.

V shed 2 bases and J shed 6 bases, with 16 bases lying between them. CDR1 KGHSH and CDR2 LQKENI come from the germline V gene. The CDR3 extends over 15 amino acids. Points from the study as a whole: Sequencing likely produced, as an artifact, a cluster of highly shared sequence variants. The study recorded 164 TCR beta chains that were cytomegalovirus-associated.

V gene TRBV18 combines with J gene TRBJ1-1; TRBD1 might be the D (5 bases). Sample: PBMCs. This receptor was identified in a female donor in good health and CMV-seronegative. CDR3 coding DNA: TGTGCCAGCTCACCAGTCGGGGGTGATGATGCTGAAGCTTTCTTT. Translating it yields CASSPVGGDDAEAFF.